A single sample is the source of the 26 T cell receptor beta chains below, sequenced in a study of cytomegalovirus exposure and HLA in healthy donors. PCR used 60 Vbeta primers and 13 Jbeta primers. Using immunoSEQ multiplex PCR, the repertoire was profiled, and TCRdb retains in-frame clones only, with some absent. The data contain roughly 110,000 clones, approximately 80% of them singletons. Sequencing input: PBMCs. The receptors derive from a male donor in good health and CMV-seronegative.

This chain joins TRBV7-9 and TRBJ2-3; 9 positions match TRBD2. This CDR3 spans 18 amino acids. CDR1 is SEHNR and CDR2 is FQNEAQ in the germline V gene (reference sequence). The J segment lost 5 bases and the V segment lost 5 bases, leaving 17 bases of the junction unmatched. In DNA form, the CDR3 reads TGTGCCAGCAGCCCCCCGGGCGGGAGGGCCCTGTCAAGAGATACGCAGTATTTT. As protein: CASSPPGGRALSRDTQYF.

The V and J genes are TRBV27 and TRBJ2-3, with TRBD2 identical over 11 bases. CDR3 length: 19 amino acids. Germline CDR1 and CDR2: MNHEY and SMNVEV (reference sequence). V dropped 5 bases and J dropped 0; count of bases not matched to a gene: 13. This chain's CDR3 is CASSQTSGIPLYSTDTQYF. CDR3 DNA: TGTGCCAGCAGTCAGACTAGCGGGATTCCCTTATATAGCACAGATACGCAGTATTTT.

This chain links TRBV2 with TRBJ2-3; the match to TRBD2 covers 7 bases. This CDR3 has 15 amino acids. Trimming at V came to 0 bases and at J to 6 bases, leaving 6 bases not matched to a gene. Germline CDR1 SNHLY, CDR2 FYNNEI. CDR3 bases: TGTGCCAGCAGTGAAGCCGGGACTACTAGGGATACGCAGTATTTT. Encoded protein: CASSEAGTTRDTQYF.

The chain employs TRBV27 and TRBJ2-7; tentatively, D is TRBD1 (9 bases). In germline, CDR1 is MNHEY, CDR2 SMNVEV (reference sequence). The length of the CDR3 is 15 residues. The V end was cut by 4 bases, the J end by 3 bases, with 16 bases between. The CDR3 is CASSYSGTGNYEQYF. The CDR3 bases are TGTGCCAGCAGTTATAGCGGGACAGGGAACTACGAGCAGTACTTC.

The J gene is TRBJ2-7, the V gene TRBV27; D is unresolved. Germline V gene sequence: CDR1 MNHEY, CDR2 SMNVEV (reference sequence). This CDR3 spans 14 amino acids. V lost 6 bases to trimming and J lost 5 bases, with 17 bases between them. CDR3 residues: CASSPIGSFDEQYF. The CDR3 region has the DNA TGTGCCAGCAGCCCGATCGGTAGCTTCGACGAGCAGTACTTC.

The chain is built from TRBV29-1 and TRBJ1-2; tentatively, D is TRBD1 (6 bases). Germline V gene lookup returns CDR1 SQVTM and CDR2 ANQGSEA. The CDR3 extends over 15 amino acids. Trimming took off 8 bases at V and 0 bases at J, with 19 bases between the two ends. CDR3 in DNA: TGCAGCCTCCCCGGGGGGCCACCCCCTAACTATGGCTACACCTTC. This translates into CSLPGGPPPNYGYTF.

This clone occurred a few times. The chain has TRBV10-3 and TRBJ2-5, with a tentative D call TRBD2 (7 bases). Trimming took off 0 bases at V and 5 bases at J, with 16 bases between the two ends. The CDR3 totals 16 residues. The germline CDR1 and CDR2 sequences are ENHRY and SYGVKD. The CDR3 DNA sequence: TGTGCCATCAGTGAGTCGAACCGGGGGGCAGGGGAGACCCAGTACTTC. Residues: CAISESNRGAGETQYF.

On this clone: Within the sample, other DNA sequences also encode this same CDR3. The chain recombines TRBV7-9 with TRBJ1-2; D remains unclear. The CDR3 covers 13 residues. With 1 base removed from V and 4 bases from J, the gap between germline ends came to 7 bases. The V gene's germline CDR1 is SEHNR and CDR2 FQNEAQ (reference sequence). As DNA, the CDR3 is TGTGCCAGCAGCTTAGGTCGGAGCTATGGCTACACCTTC. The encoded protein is CASSLGRSYGYTF.

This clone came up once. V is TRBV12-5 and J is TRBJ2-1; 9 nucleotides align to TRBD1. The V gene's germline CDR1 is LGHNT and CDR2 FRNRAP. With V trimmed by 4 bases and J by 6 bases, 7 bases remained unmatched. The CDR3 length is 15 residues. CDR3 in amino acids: CASGWGQGLGNEQFF. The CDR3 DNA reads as TGTGCTAGTGGTTGGGGACAGGGTCTTGGCAATGAGCAGTTCTTC.

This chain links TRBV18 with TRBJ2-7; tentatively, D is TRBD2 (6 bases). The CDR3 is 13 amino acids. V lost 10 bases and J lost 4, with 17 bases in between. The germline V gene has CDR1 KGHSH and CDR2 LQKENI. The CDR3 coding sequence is TGTGCCACCCAAACGGGACTTCTTTACGAGCAGTACTTC. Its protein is CATQTGLLYEQYF.

This CDR3 is CASSLRGSLSSTYEQYF. Written as DNA, the CDR3 is TGTGCCAGCAGCTTAAGGGGCTCACTGAGTAGCACCTACGAGCAGTACTTC. This chain joins TRBV7-9 and TRBJ2-7; tentatively, D is TRBD1 (5 bases). The CDR3 has 17 amino acids. Germline V gene data show CDR1 as SEHNR and CDR2 as FQNEAQ (reference sequence). Trimming stripped 2 bases from V and 2 bases from J, with 19 bases between.

CDR3 sequence: CASSSPPGGSFEQYF. The CDR3 DNA reads TGTGCCAGCAGTTCCCCCCCCGGCGGGAGTTTCGAGCAGTACTTC. This chain uses TRBV28 with TRBJ2-5; TRBD2 matches 7 bases. The tail of the sequence fits TRBJ2-7 better, so the J call may be wrong. The germline CDR1 and CDR2 sequences are MDHEN and SYDVKM. CDR3 length equals 15 residues.

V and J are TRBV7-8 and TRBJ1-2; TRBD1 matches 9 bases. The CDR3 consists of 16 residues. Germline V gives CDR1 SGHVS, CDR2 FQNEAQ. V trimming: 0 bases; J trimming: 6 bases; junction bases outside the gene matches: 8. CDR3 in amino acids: CASSLALGQGLDGYTF. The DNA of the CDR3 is TGTGCCAGCAGCTTAGCGCTCGGACAGGGGTTGGATGGCTACACCTTC. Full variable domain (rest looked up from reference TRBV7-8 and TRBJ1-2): GAGVSQSPRYKVAKRGQDVALRCDPISGHVSLFWYQQALGQGPEFLTYFQNEAQLDKSGLPSDRFFAERPEGSVSTLKIQRTQQEDSAVYLCASSLALGQGLDGYTFGSGTRLTVV.

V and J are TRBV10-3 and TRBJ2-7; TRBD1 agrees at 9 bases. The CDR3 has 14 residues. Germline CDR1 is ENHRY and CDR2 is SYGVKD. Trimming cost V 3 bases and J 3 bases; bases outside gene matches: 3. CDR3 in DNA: TGTGCCATCAGTGATGGGACAGGGAACTACGAGCAGTACTTC. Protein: CAISDGTGNYEQYF.

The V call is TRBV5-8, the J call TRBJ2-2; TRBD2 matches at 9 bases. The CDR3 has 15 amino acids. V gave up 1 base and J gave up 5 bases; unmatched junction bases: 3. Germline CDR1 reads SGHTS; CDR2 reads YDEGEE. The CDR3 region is CASSLFGLATGELFF. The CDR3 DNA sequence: TGTGCCAGCAGCTTGTTTGGACTAGCGACCGGGGAGCTGTTTTTT.

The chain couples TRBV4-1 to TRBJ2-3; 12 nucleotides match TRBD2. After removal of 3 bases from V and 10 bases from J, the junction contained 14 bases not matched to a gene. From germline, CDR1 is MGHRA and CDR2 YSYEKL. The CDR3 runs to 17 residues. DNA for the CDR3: TGCGCCAGCAGCCACTGGACTAGCGGGAATAACTTCAGGGCGCAGTATTTT. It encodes CASSHWTSGNNFRAQYF.

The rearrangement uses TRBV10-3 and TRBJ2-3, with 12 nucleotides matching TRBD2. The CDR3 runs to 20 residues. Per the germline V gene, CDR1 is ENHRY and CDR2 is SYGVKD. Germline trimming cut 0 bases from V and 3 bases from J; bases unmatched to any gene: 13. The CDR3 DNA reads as TGTGCCATCAGTGAGTCAACAGGGCGACTAGCGGGAGATGGGACAGATACGCAGTATTTT. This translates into CAISESTGRLAGDGTDTQYF.

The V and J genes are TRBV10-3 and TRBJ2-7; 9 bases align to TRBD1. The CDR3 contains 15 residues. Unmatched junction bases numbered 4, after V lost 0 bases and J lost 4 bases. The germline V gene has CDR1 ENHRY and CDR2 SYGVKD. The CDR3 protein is CAISESGTGRYEQYF. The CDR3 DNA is TGTGCCATCAGTGAGTCAGGGACAGGGCGATACGAGCAGTACTTC.

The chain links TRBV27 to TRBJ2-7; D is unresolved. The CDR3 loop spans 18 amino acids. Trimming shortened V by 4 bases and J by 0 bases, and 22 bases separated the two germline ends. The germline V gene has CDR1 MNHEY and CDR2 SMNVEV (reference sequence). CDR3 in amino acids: CASSSRKTPEYSSYEQYF. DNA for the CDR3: TGTGCCAGCAGTTCCCGGAAGACACCCGAGTACAGCTCCTACGAGCAGTACTTC.

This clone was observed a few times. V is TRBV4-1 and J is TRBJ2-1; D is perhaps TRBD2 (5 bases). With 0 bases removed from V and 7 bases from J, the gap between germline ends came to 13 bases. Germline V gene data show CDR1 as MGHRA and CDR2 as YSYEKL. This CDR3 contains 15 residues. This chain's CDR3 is CASSQEWPPGNEQFF. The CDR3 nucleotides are TGCGCCAGCAGCCAAGAATGGCCTCCGGGGAATGAGCAGTTCTTC.

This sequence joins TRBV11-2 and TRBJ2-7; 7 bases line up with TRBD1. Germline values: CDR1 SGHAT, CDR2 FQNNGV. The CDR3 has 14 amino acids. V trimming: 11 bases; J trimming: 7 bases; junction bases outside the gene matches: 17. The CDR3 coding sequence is TGTGCCGACTCAACGGGACAGATCCCGGGGGAGCAGTACTTC. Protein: CADSTGQIPGEQYF. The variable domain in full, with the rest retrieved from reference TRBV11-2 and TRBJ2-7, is EAGVAQSPRYKIIEKRQSVAFWCNPISGHATLYWYQQILGQGPKLLIQFQNNGVVDDSQLPKDRFSAERLKGVDSTLKIQPAKLEDSAVYLCADSTGQIPGEQYFGPGTRLTVT.

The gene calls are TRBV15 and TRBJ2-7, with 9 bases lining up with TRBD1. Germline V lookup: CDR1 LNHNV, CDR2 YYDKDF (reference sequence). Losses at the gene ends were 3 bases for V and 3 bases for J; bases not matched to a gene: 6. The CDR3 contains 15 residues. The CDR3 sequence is CATSRNRGQVYEQYF. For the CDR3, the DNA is TGTGCCACCAGCAGGAACAGGGGGCAGGTCTACGAGCAGTACTTC. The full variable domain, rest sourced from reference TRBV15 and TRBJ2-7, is DAMVIQNPRYQVTQFGKPVTLSCSQTLNHNVMYWYQQKSSQAPKLLFHYYDKDFNNEADTPDNFQSRRPNTSFCFLDIRSPGLGDTAMYLCATSRNRGQVYEQYFGPGTRLTVT.

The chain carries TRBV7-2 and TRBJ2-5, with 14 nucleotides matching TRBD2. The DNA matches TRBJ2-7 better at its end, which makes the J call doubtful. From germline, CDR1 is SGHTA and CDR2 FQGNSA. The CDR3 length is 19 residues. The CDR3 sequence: CASSSSLGLAGVGTYEQYF. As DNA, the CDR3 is TGTGCCAGCAGCTCCTCTCTGGGACTAGCGGGAGTGGGAACCTACGAGCAGTACTTC.

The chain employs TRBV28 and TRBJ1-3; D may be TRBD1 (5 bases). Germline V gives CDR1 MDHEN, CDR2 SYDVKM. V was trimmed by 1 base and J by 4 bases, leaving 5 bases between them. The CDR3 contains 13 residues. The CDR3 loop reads CASSLSGGNTIYF. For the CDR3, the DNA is TGTGCCAGCAGTTTATCAGGGGGAAACACCATATATTTT.

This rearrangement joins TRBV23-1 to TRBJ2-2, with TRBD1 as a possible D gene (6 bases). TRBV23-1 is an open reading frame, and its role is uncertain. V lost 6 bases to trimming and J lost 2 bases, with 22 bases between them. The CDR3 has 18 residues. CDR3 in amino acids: CASRHAPDRNANTGELFF. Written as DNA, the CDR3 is TGCGCCAGCAGGCATGCTCCTGACAGGAACGCAAACACCGGGGAGCTGTTTTTT.

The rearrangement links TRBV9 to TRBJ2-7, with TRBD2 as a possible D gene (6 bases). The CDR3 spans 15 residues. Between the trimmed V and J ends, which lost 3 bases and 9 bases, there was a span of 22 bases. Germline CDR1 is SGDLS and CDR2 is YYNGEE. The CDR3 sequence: CASSAAGTEGARQYF. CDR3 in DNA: TGTGCCAGCAGCGCCGCCGGGACGGAGGGAGCTAGGCAGTACTTC.